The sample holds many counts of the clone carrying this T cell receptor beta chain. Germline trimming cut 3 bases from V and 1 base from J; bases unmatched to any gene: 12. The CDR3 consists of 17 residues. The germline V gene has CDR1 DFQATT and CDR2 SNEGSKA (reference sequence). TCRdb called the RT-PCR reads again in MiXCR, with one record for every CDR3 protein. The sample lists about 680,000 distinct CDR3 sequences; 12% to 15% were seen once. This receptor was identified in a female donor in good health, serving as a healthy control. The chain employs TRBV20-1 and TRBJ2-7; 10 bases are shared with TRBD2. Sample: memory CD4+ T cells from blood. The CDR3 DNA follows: TGCAGTGCTAGCACACTAGCGGGACTAACCTATTCCTACGAGCAGTACTTC. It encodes CSASTLAGLTYSYEQYF.